A single sample gave rise to the 23 T cell receptor beta chains below, sequenced in a study of beta chain features in type 1 diabetes. The whole isolated RNA underwent reverse transcription, so sequencing captured expressed TCRB transcripts. Assay used: immunoSEQ multiplex PCR; TCRdb lists only in-frame clones, some missing. The data show around 500,000 clones, with about 10% seen just once and approximately 0.045% held by the top ten. The sequenced material came from naive CD4+ T cells from blood. All receptors derive from a woman between 18 and 29 years old in good health.

This clone was counted between two and nine times. The chain joins TRBV7-9 to TRBJ2-3, with TRBD1 as a possible D gene (6 bases). Germline CDR1 reads SEHNR; CDR2 reads FQNEAQ (reference sequence). Trimming left V 2 bases short and J 2 bases short, with 8 bases between. CDR3 length: 14 residues. CDR3 sequence: CASSLSGATDTQYF. The CDR3 bases are TGTGCCAGCAGCTTATCAGGGGCCACAGATACGCAGTATTTT.

V gene TRBV2 combines with J gene TRBJ2-7; tentative D call: TRBD1 (5 bases). V was trimmed by 0 bases and J by 2 bases, leaving 17 bases between them. CDR3 length: 17 amino acids. Germline values: CDR1 SNHLY, CDR2 FYNNEI. The CDR3 nucleotides read TGTGCCAGCAGTGAAGCTTTGGACATACCAACTCCCTACGAGCAGTACGTC. Protein product: CASSEALDIPTPYEQYV.

J is TRBJ1-2 and V is TRBV7-3; a possible D gene is TRBD1 (5 bases). The CDR3 runs 13 residues. Germline CDR1 reads SGHTA; CDR2 reads FQGTGA. The germline V and J ends were trimmed by 5 bases and 6 bases, with 13 bases remaining between them. This CDR3 is CASSQGREDGYTF. In DNA, the CDR3 is TGTGCCAGCAGCCAGGGTAGGGAGGATGGCTACACCTTC. Full variable domain (remainder filled in from reference TRBV7-3 and TRBJ1-2): GAGVSQTPSNKVTEKGKYVELRCDPISGHTALYWYRQSLGQGPEFLIYFQGTGAADDSGLPNDRFFAVRPEGSVSTLKIQRTERGDSAVYLCASSQGREDGYTFGSGTRLTVV.

This clone showed up just a few times. The chain has TRBV9 and TRBJ2-5; no definite D call. Trimming cost V 0 bases and J 5 bases, with 8 bases left between them. CDR1 and CDR2 from the germline V gene are SGDLS and YYNGEE. This CDR3 comprises 13 residues. DNA for the CDR3: TGTGCCAGCAGCGTAGGTCTGATGGAGACCCAGTACTTC. It is translated as CASSVGLMETQYF. The full variable domain, completed using reference TRBV9 and TRBJ2-5, is DSGVTQTPKHLITATGQRVTLRCSPRSGDLSVYWYQQSLDQGLQFLIQYYNGEERAKGNILERFSAQQFPDLHSELNLSSLELGDSALYFCASSVGLMETQYFGPGTRLLVL.

This clone turned up a few times. The genes are TRBV4-2 and TRBJ2-7; TRBD1 agrees at 8 bases. This CDR3 has 14 residues. Germline trimming cut 1 base from V and 6 bases from J; bases unmatched to any gene: 5. Germline CDR1 is LGHNA and CDR2 is YNFKEQ. CDR3: CASSQGVDRAEQYF. CDR3 sequence (DNA): TGTGCCAGCAGCCAAGGTGTGGACAGGGCCGAGCAGTACTTC.

This clone appeared many times. The same CDR3 arises from other DNA sequences in this sample as well. The V call is TRBV7-2, the J call TRBJ2-1; D ambiguous. Germline CDR1 reads SGHTA; CDR2 reads FQGNSA. The CDR3 consists of 12 residues. The V and J ends lost 1 base and 3 bases respectively, with 1 base between them. CDR3 protein: CASSLDYNEQFF. CDR3 nucleotides: TGTGCCAGCAGCTTAGACTACAATGAGCAGTTCTTC.

This clone was seen a few times. The chain joins TRBV7-9 to TRBJ2-2; 8 nucleotides align to TRBD1. Germline CDR1 reads SEHNR; CDR2 reads FQNEAQ (reference sequence). This CDR3 comprises 16 residues. Trimming removed 6 bases from V and 1 base from J; junction bases left unmatched: 7. Written as DNA, the CDR3 is TGTGCCAGCAGTAAACCCGGGACAGGGAACACCGGGGAGCTGTTTTTT. This sequence encodes CASSKPGTGNTGELFF.

The gene calls are TRBV5-1 and TRBJ1-5; TRBD1 might be the D (5 bases). The CDR3 consists of 14 residues. Trimming shortened V by 2 bases and J by 1 base, and 7 bases separated the two germline ends. CDR1 SGHRS and CDR2 YFSETQ come from the germline V gene. The CDR3 region is CASSLAGSNQPQHF. Written as DNA, the CDR3 is TGCGCCAGCAGCTTAGCAGGGAGCAATCAGCCCCAGCATTTT.

In regard to this clone: This CDR3 is also generated by other DNA sequences in the sample. The gene calls are TRBV7-2 and TRBJ2-7; 7 nucleotides agree with TRBD1. The CDR3 runs to 14 residues. V was pared by 5 bases and J by 2 bases, with 6 bases of the junction left unmatched. The V gene's germline CDR1 is SGHTA and CDR2 FQGNSA. CDR3 region: CASSLRQGPYEQYF. DNA of the CDR3: TGTGCCAGCAGCCTCAGACAGGGCCCCTACGAGCAGTACTTC.

The chain carries TRBV14 and TRBJ2-7; 12 bases map to TRBD2. Trimming took 5 bases from V and 0 from J; bases not matched to a gene: 14. Germline assignment: CDR1 SGHDN and CDR2 FVKESK. There are 19 residues in the CDR3. The CDR3 nucleotides are TGTGCCAGCAGCTCAATCGACGGACTAGCGGGACGGGGCTCCTACGAGCAGTACTTC. Its protein product is CASSSIDGLAGRGSYEQYF.

This clone was counted between two and nine times. The chain carries TRBV7-3 and TRBJ1-6; TRBD1 agrees at 7 bases. The trim removed 5 bases at V and 10 bases at J, leaving 5 bases unmatched. This CDR3 has 13 residues. The germline V gene has CDR1 SGHTA and CDR2 FQGTGA. CDR3 region: CASSPQQGSPLHF. CDR3 coding DNA: TGTGCCAGCAGCCCTCAACAGGGGTCACCCCTCCACTTT.

The chain links TRBV9 to TRBJ2-3, with 7 bases aligning to TRBD1. Germline-derived CDR1 and CDR2 are SGDLS and YYNGEE. The CDR3 covers 14 residues. The V and J ends lost 5 bases and 2 bases, in that order; junction bases with no gene match: 5. CDR3 sequence (DNA): TGTGCCAGCAGTACAGGGGTTGTCACAGATACGCAGTATTTT. Protein: CASSTGVVTDTQYF.

The chain recombines TRBV29-1 with TRBJ1-1; a weak D match, TRBD1 (5 bases). V lost 6 bases, J lost 9 bases, and 17 bases lay in between. Germline assignment: CDR1 SQVTM and CDR2 ANQGSEA. The CDR3 loop spans 12 amino acids. DNA of the CDR3: TGCAGCGTCTGGGGCGGGGCAGACAAAGCTTTCTTT. This sequence encodes CSVWGGADKAFF. The variable domain in full, with the rest retrieved from reference TRBV29-1 and TRBJ1-1, is SAVISQKPSRDICQRGTSLTIQCQVDSQVTMMFWYRQQPGQSLTLIATANQGSEATYESGFVIDKFPISRPNLTFSTLTVSNMSPEDSSIYLCSVWGGADKAFFGQGTRLTVV.

This clone has just a few counts. V gene TRBV9 combines with J gene TRBJ2-1, with 8 bases lining up with TRBD2. Germline trimming cut 4 bases from V and 6 bases from J; bases unmatched to any gene: 15. This CDR3 region has 17 residues. Looked up from germline, CDR1 is SGDLS and CDR2 is YYNGEE. CDR3 DNA sequence: TGTGCCAGCAGCTTCGGGGTGACTAGCGCCCGGGGCAATGAGCAGTTCTTC. It encodes CASSFGVTSARGNEQFF.

The sample holds a few counts of this clone. The chain joins TRBV25-1 to TRBJ1-6; D ambiguous. V shed 3 bases and J shed 9 bases, with 12 bases lying between them. Germline lookup yields CDR1 MGHDK and CDR2 SYGVNS. The CDR3 is made up of 14 amino acids. DNA of the CDR3: TGTGCCAGCAGTGAGTGGACGCCCCCTTCACCCCTCCACTTT. This gives the protein CASSEWTPPSPLHF.

This clone was picked up a small number of times. The chain is built from TRBV18 and TRBJ1-1, with D perhaps TRBD1 (5 bases). The CDR3 length is 13 residues. V was trimmed by 6 bases and J by 3 bases, leaving 11 bases between them. Germline V gene sequence: CDR1 KGHSH, CDR2 LQKENI. For the CDR3, the DNA is TGTGCCAGCTCCACAGGAGGGGACACTGAAGCTTTCTTT. Translating gives CASSTGGDTEAFF. The variable domain in full, with the rest retrieved from reference TRBV18 and TRBJ1-1, is NAGVMQNPRHLVRRRGQEARLRCSPMKGHSHVYWYRQLPEEGLKFMVYLQKENIIDESGMPKERFSAEFPKEGPSILRIQQVVRGDSAAYFCASSTGGDTEAFFGQGTRLTVV.

This clone was detected only a few times. This rearrangement joins TRBV7-2 to TRBJ2-5, with D uncertain. Trimming cost V 7 bases and J 1 base, with 10 bases left between them. The CDR3 has 13 amino acids. The V gene's germline CDR1 is SGHTA and CDR2 FQGNSA. CDR3 region: CASTRSPQETQYF. The CDR3 DNA sequence: TGTGCCAGCACCCGGTCTCCCCAAGAGACCCAGTACTTC.

The V call is TRBV9, the J call TRBJ2-1; D not resolved. V was pared by 0 bases and J by 9 bases, with 16 bases between. Looked up from germline, CDR1 is SGDLS and CDR2 is YYNGEE. This CDR3 spans 15 amino acids. The CDR3 DNA reads TGTGCCAGCAGCGTAGTGAGTACGGGCGTGGGTGAGCAGTTCTTC. Protein product: CASSVVSTGVGEQFF.

This clone has a handful of counts. The V and J genes are TRBV7-2 and TRBJ2-1, with a tentative D call TRBD1 (6 bases). Trimming shortened V by 5 bases and J by 5 bases, and 13 bases separated the two germline ends. The length of the CDR3 is 14 residues. Per the germline V gene, CDR1 is SGHTA and CDR2 is FQGNSA. The DNA for the CDR3 is TGTGCCAGCAGCAAAGGGGGTGACAACAATGAGCAGTTCTTC. Its protein product is CASSKGGDNNEQFF. The whole variable domain, filled in from reference TRBV7-2 and TRBJ2-1, reads GAGVSQSPSNKVTEKGKDVELRCDPISGHTALYWYRQSLGQGLEFLIYFQGNSAPDKSGLPSDRFSAERTGGSVSTLTIQRTQQEDSAVYLCASSKGGDNNEQFFGPGTRLTVL.

CDR3 nucleotides: TGTGCCAGCAGCCAACTCCGAGGACAGGGATTTAGGACTGAAGCTTTCTTT. It translates to CASSQLRGQGFRTEAFF. The genes are TRBV14 and TRBJ1-1; the match to TRBD1 covers 8 bases. CDR1 and CDR2 from the germline V gene are SGHDN and FVKESK. V dropped 2 bases and J dropped 5; count of bases not matched to a gene: 13. The CDR3 runs to 17 residues.

This clone appeared a few times. The chain joins TRBV7-9 to TRBJ2-5; a possible D gene is TRBD2 (6 bases). Germline values: CDR1 SEHNR, CDR2 FQNEAQ (reference sequence). V gave up 2 bases and J gave up 0 bases, with 16 bases separating them. The CDR3 consists of 17 residues. Written as DNA, the CDR3 is TGTGCCAGCAGCTTATTGGGGCTAGCGATGTACCAAGAGACCCAGTACTTC. Translation: CASSLLGLAMYQETQYF. The entire variable domain, with the rest obtained from reference TRBV7-9 and TRBJ2-5, is as follows: DTGVSQNPRHKITKRGQNVTFRCDPISEHNRLYWYRQTLGQGPEFLTYFQNEAQLEKSRLLSDRFSAERPKGSFSTLEIQRTEQGDSAMYLCASSLLGLAMYQETQYFGPGTRLLVL.

V and J are TRBV7-2 and TRBJ1-6, with a tentative D call TRBD1 (5 bases). There are 13 residues in the CDR3. Trimming took 5 bases from V and 14 from J, leaving 16 bases between them. The V gene's germline CDR1 is SGHTA and CDR2 FQGNSA. CDR3 coding DNA: TGTGCCAGCAGCGAGGGACCTCTGCTCTCCCTCCACTTT. This translates into CASSEGPLLSLHF.

This clone turned up a few times. The chain uses TRBV4-3 and TRBJ2-5; no clear D. CDR1 LGHNA and CDR2 YSLEER come from the germline V gene. The CDR3 consists of 18 residues. V was shortened by 1 base and J by 4 bases, with 22 bases between the two germline ends. CDR3 coding DNA: TGCGCCAGCAGCCAAGGAAGCTCCTCGGCATCCCCGGGAGAGACCCAGTACTTC. This sequence encodes CASSQGSSSASPGETQYF.